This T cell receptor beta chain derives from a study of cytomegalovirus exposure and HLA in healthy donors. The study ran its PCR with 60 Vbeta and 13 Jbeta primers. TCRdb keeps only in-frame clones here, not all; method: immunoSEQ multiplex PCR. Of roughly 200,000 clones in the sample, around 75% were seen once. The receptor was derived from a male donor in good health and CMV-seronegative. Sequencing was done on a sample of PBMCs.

The CDR3 coding sequence is TGTGCCAGCAGGAGGGGGGCTAGCGGCCTAGGACCCAGCTCCTACAATGAGCAGTTCTTC. Its protein is CASRRGASGLGPSSYNEQFF. The chain joins TRBV2 to TRBJ2-1, with D possibly matching TRBD2 (7 bases). The germline CDR1 and CDR2 sequences are SNHLY and FYNNEI. The CDR3 runs to 20 residues. The V end was cut by 6 bases, the J end by 0 bases, with 27 bases between.